This TCR beta chain is from a study of vaccination and CD4 T cells after COVID-19. Germline assignment: CDR1 SGHKS and CDR2 YYEKEE (reference sequence). The CDR3 runs 18 residues. V was shortened by 0 bases and J by 0 bases, with 17 bases between the two germline ends. TCRdb independently ran MiXCR on the PCR reads; one entry per CDR3 protein. The repertoire holds 30,000 to 40,000 distinct CDR3 sequences, with around 39% as singletons. Time point: late sampling 161 to 241 days after vaccination in a few convalescent patients. This sequence originates from a human donor who had recovered from COVID-19. The chain combines TRBV5-5 with TRBJ2-3; D is uncertain. The sequenced sample was CD4+ T cells from blood, obtained about 7 months after SARS-CoV-2 vaccination. In nucleotides, the CDR3 is TGTGCCAGCAGCTTGGTTCCCGGAGCTTTGACTAGCACAGATACGCAGTATTTT. Translated: CASSLVPGALTSTDTQYF.